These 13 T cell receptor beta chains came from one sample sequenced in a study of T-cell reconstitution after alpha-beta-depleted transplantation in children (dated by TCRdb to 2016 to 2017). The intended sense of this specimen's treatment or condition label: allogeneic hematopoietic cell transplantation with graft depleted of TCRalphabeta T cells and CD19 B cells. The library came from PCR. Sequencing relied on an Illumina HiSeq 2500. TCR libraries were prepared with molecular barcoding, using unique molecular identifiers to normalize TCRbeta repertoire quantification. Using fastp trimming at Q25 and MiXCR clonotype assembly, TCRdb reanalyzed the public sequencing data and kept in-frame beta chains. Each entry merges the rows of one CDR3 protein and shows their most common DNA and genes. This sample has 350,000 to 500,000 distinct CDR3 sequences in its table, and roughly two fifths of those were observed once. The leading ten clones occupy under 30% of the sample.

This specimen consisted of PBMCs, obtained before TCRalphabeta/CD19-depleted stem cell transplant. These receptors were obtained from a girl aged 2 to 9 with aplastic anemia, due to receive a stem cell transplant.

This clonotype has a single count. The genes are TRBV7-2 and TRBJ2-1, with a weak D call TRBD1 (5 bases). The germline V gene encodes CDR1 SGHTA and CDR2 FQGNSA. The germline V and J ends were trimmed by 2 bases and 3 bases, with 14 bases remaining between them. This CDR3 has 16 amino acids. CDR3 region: CASSLHDSVYYNEQFF. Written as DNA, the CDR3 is TGTGCCAGCAGCTTACACGACAGCGTGTACTACAATGAGCAGTTCTTC.

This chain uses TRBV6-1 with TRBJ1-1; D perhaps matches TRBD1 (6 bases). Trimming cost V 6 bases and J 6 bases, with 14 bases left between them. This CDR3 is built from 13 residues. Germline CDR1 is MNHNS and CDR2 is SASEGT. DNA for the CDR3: TGTGCCAGCAGGGGCTCAGGGGAGGCTGAAGCTTTCTTT. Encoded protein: CASRGSGEAEAFF.

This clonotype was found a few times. The CDR3 region is CSARPSGRGNEQFF. The CDR3 DNA reads TGCAGTGCTAGACCGAGCGGGAGGGGCAATGAGCAGTTCTTC. The J gene is TRBJ2-1, the V gene TRBV20-1; 10 bases align to TRBD2. J gave up 6 bases and V 2 bases, and 4 bases lay outside the gene matches. The CDR3 extends over 14 amino acids. Germline V gives CDR1 DFQATT, CDR2 SNEGSKA (reference sequence).

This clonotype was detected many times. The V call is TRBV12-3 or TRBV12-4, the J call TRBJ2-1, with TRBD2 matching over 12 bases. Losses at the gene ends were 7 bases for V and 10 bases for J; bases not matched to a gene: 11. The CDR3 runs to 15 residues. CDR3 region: CASIQTTSGRREQFF. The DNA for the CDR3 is TGTGCCAGCATTCAAACGACTAGCGGGAGAAGGGAGCAGTTCTTC.

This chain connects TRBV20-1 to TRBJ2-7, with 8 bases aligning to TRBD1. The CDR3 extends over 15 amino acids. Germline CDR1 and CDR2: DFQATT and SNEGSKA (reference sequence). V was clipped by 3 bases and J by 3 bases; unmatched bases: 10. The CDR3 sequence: CSARLGQGNFYEQYF. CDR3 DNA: TGCAGTGCTAGGCTCGGACAGGGCAATTTCTACGAGCAGTACTTC.

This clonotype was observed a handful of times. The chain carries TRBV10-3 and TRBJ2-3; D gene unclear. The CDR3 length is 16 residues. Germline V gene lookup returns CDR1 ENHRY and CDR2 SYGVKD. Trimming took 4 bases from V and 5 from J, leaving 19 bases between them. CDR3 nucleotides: TGTGCCATCAGTGCCCCCGGATCGGACCTCGAAGATACGCAGTATTTT. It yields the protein CAISAPGSDLEDTQYF.

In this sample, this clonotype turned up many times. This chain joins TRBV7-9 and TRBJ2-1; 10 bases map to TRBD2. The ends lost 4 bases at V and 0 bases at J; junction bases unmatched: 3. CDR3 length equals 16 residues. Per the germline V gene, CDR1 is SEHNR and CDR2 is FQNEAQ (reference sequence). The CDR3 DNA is TGTGCCAGCAGCTCCCCTAGCGGGAGCTCCTACAATGAGCAGTTCTTC. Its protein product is CASSSPSGSSYNEQFF.

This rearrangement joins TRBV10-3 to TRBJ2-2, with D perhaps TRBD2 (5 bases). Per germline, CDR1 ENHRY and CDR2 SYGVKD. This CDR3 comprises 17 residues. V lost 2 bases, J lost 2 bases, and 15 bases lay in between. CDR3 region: CAISEKMGGLNTGELFF. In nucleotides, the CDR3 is TGTGCCATCAGTGAGAAGATGGGCGGACTTAACACCGGGGAGCTGTTTTTT.

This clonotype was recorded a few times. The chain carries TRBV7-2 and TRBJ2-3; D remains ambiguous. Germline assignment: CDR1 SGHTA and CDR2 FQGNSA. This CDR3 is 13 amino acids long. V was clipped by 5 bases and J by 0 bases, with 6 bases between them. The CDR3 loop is CASSEMSTDTQYF. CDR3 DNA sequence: TGTGCCAGCAGCGAAATGAGCACAGATACGCAGTATTTT.

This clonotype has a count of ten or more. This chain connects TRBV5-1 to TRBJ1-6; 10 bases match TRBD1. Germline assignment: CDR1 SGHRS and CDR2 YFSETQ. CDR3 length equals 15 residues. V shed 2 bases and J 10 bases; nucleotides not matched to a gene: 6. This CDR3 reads CASSFLGTGDSPLHF. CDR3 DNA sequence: TGCGCCAGCAGCTTCCTCGGGACAGGGGACTCACCCCTCCACTTT. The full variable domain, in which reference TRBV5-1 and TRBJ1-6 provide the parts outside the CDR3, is KAGVTQTPRYLIKTRGQQVTLSCSPISGHRSVSWYQQTPGQGLQFLFEYFSETQRNKGNFPGRFSGRQFSNSRSEMNVSTLELGDSALYLCASSFLGTGDSPLHFGNGTRLTVT.

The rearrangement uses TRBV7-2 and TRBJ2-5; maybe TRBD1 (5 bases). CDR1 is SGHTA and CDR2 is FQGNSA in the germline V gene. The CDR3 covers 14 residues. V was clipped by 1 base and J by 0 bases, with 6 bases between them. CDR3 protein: CASSLEGYQETQYF. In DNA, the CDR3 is TGTGCCAGCAGCTTAGAGGGGTACCAAGAGACCCAGTACTTC.

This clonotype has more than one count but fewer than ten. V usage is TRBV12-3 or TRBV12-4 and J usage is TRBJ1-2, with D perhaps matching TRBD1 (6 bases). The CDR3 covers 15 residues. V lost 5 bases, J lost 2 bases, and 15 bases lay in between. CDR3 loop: CASSQAGATNYGYTF. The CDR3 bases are TGTGCCAGCAGTCAAGCGGGGGCGACGAACTATGGCTACACCTTC.

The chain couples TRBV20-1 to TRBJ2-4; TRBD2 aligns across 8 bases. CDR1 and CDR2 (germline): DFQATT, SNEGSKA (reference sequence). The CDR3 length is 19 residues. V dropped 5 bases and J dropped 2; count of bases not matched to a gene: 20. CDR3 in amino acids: CSASIRGGGRPETKNIQYF. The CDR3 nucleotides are TGCAGTGCTTCAATCCGGGGGGGCGGGAGGCCGGAAACCAAAAACATTCAGTACTTC.